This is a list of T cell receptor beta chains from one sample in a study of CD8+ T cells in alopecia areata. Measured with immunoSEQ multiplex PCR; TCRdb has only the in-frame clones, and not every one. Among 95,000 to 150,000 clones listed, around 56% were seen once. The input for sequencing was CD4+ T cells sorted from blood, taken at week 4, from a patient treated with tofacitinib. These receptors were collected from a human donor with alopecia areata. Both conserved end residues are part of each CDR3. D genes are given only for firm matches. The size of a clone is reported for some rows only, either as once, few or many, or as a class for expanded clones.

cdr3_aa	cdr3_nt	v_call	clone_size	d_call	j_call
CAWSPHNEKLFF	TGTGCCTGGAGTCCCCATAATGAAAAACTGTTTTTT	TRBV30	.	.	TRBJ1-4
CSGAENYNEQFF	TGCAGCGGGGCGGAGAATTACAATGAGCAGTTCTTC	TRBV29-1	.	.	TRBJ2-1
CASSLTTGVLYSPLHF	TGTGCCAGCAGTCTGACAACAGGGGTATTGTATTCACCCCTCCACTTT	TRBV27	few	TRBD1	TRBJ1-6
CASSSRTSGRAGTDTQYF	TGTGCCAGCAGCTCTAGGACTAGCGGGAGGGCCGGGACAGATACGCAGTATTTT	TRBV7-6	few	TRBD2	TRBJ2-3
CASSLFHGQQAFF	TGTGCCAGCAGCCTCTTCCACGGACAGCAAGCTTTCTTT	TRBV7-6	few	.	TRBJ1-1
CSVERILDPEAFF	TGCAGCGTTGAACGAATTCTCGACCCTGAAGCTTTCTTT	TRBV29-1	.	.	TRBJ1-1
CASSPLQGLQETQYF	TGTGCCAGCAGCCCTCTCCAGGGCCTACAAGAGACCCAGTACTTC	TRBV14	.	.	TRBJ2-5
CASQAGRGVYDEQFF	TGTGCCAGCCAAGCAGGGAGGGGGGTTTACGATGAGCAGTTCTTC	TRBV11-2	.	.	TRBJ2-1
CAWAGRGQETQYF	TGTGCCTGGGCGGGACGGGGACAAGAGACCCAGTACTTC	TRBV30	.	.	TRBJ2-5
CSADRVGGYTF	TGCAGCGCTGACAGGGTTGGGGGCTACACCTTC	TRBV29-1	.	TRBD1	TRBJ1-2
CASSTSGTSTDTQYF	TGCGCCAGCAGTACTAGCGGGACTAGCACAGATACGCAGTATTTT	TRBV5-1	.	TRBD2	TRBJ2-3
CASSLMGRGETQYF	TGTGCCAGCAGTTTAATGGGGCGCGGGGAGACCCAGTACTTC	TRBV28	.	.	TRBJ2-5
CASSADLSYEQYF	TGTGCCAGCAGCGCGGACTTGTCCTACGAGCAGTACTTC	TRBV9	.	.	TRBJ2-7
CSVVRQAKTEAFF	TGCAGCGTTGTAAGACAGGCCAAGACTGAAGCTTTCTTT	TRBV29-1	.	.	TRBJ1-1
CASSLGPSGGTDTQYF	TGTGCCAGCAGCTTAGGCCCTAGCGGGGGCACAGATACGCAGTATTTT	TRBV7-2	.	TRBD2	TRBJ2-3
CASLKGDMNTEAFF	TGTGCCAGCCTAAAAGGGGACATGAACACTGAAGCTTTCTTT	TRBV6-6	.	.	TRBJ1-1
CASSLVGTGAYNEQFF	TGTGCCAGCAGCTTAGTCGGGACAGGGGCTTACAATGAGCAGTTCTTC	TRBV7-6	.	TRBD1	TRBJ2-1
CASSLQGNTIYF	TGTGCCAGCAGCTTACAGGGAAACACCATATATTTT	TRBV7-9	many	.	TRBJ1-3
CASSSRQVLAKNIQYF	TGTGCCAGCAGCTCCCGACAGGTTCTAGCCAAAAACATTCAGTACTTC	TRBV11-2	.	.	TRBJ2-4
CSVEPSNSDTQYF	TGCAGCGTTGAGCCTAGCAACTCAGATACGCAGTATTTT	TRBV29-1	.	.	TRBJ2-3
CSAANSGGAGNEQFF	TGCAGCGCCGCGAATAGCGGGGGGGCAGGGAATGAGCAGTTCTTC	TRBV29-1	few	TRBD2	TRBJ2-1
CAWSPGTGYGRAFF	TGTGCCTGGAGTCCCGGGACAGGGTACGGACGGGCTTTCTTT	TRBV30	.	TRBD1	TRBJ1-1
CAWSERGQDYGYTF	TGTGCCTGGAGTGAACGGGGACAGGACTATGGCTACACCTTC	TRBV30	.	TRBD1	TRBJ1-2
CASSQSRWPWNTEAFF	TGTGCCAGCAGCCAATCTAGGTGGCCTTGGAACACTGAAGCTTTCTTT	TRBV14	.	.	TRBJ1-1
CASSLEAGTGELFF	TGCGCCAGCAGCTTGGAGGCGGGCACCGGGGAGCTGTTTTTT	TRBV5-1	few	.	TRBJ2-2
CASNPGQGTEAFF	TGTGCCAGTAACCCGGGACAGGGTACTGAAGCTTTCTTT	TRBV6-5	.	TRBD1	TRBJ1-1
CASSLAGEVGQPQHF	TGCGCCAGCAGCTTGGCAGGGGAGGTCGGTCAGCCCCAGCATTTT	TRBV5-1	.	.	TRBJ1-5
CASSLTNYGYTF	TGTGCCAGCAGTCTTACTAACTATGGCTACACCTTC	TRBV6-5	.	.	TRBJ1-2